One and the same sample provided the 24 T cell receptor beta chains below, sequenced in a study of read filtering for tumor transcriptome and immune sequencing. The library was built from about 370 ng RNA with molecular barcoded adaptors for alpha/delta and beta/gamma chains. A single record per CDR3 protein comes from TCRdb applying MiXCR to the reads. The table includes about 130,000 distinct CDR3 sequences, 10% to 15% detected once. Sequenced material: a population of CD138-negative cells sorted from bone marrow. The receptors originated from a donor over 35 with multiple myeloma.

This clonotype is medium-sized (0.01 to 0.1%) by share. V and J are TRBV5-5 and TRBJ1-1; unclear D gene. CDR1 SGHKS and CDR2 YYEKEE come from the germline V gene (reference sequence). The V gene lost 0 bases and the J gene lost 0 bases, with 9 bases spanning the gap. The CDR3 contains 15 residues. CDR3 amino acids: CASSLGNFMNTEAFF. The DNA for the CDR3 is TGTGCCAGCAGCTTGGGAAACTTCATGAACACTGAAGCTTTCTTT.

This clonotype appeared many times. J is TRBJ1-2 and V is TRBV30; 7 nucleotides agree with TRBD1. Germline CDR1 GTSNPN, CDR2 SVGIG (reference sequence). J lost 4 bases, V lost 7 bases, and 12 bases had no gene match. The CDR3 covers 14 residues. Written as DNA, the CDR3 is TGTGCCTCGCCAGGGGGGGCGAAATTCTATGGCTACACCTTC. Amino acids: CASPGGAKFYGYTF.

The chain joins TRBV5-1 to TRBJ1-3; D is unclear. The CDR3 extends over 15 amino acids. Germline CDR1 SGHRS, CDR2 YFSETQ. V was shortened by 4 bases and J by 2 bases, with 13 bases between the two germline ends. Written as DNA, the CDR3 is TGCGCCAGCAGCCAACATACGGCGCCTGGAAACACCATATATTTT. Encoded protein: CASSQHTAPGNTIYF.

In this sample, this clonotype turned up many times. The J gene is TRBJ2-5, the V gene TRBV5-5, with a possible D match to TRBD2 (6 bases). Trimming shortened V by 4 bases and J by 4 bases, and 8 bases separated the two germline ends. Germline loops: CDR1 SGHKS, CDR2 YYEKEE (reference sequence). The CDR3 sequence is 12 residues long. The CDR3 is CASSIGGETQYF. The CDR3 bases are TGTGCCAGCAGCATCGGGGGAGAGACCCAGTACTTC.

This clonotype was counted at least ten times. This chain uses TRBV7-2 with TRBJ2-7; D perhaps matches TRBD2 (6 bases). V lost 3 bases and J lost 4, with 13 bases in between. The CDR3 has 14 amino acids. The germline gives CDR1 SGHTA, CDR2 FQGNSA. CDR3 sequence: CASSLAGKLYEQYF. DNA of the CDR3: TGTGCCAGCAGCTTGGCGGGGAAGTTATACGAGCAGTACTTC.

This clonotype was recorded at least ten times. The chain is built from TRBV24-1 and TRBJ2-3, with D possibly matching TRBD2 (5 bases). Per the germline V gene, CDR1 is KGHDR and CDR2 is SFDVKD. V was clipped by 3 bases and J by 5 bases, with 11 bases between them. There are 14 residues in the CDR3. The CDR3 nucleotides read TGTGCCACCAGTGATCCTGGACGGGGAGATACGCAGTATTTT. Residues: CATSDPGRGDTQYF.

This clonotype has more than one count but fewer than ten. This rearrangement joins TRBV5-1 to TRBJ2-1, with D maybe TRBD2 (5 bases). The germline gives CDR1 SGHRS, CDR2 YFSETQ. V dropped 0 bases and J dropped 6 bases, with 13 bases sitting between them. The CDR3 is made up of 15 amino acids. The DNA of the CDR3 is TGCGCCAGCAGCTTGGCCGGGGAAGGGTCCAATGAGCAGTTCTTC. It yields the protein CASSLAGEGSNEQFF.

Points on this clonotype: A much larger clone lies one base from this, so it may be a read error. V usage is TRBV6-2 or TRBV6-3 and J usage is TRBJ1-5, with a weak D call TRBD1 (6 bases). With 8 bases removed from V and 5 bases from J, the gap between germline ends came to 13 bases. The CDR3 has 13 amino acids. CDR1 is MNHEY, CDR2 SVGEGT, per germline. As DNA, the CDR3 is TGTGCCAGCCGCCAGGACAGCGATCAGCCCCAGCATTTT. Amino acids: CASRQDSDQPQHF.

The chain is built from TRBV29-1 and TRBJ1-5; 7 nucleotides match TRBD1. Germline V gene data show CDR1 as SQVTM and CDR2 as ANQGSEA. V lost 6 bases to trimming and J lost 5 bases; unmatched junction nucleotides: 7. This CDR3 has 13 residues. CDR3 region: CSVAQGRDQPQHF. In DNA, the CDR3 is TGCAGCGTCGCACAGGGGCGGGATCAGCCCCAGCATTTT.

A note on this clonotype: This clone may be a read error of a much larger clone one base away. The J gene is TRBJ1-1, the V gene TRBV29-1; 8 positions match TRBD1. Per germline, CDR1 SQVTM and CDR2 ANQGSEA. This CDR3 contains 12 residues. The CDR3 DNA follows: TGCAGCGTTTCCAGGGGGCGGACTGAAGCTTCCTTT. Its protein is CSVSRGRTEASF. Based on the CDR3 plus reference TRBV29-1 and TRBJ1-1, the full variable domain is SAVISQKPSRDICQRGTSLTIQCQVDSQVTMMFWYRQQPGQSLTLIATANQGSEATYESGFVIDKFPISRPNLTFSTLTVSNMSPEDSSIYLCSVSRGRTEASFGQGTRLTVV.

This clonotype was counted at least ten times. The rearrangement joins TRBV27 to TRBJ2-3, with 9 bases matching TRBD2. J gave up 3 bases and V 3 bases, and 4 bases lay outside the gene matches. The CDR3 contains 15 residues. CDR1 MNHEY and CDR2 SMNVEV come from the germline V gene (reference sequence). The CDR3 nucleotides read TGTGCCAGCAGTTTGCTAGCGGGGAGTACAGATACGCAGTATTTT. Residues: CASSLLAGSTDTQYF.

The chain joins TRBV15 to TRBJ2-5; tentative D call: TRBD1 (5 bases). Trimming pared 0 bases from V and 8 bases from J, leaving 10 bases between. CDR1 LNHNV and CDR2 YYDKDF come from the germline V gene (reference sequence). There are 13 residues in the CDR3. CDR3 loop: CATSREVGPTQYF. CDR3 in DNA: TGTGCCACCAGCAGAGAAGTGGGGCCTACCCAGTACTTC.

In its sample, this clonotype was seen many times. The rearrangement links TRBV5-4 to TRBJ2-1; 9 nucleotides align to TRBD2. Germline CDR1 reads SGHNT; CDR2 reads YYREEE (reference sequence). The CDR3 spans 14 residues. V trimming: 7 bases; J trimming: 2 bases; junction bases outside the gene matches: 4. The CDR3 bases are TGTGCCAGCTTCTCTAGCGGGACCTACAATGAGCAGTTCTTC. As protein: CASFSSGTYNEQFF.

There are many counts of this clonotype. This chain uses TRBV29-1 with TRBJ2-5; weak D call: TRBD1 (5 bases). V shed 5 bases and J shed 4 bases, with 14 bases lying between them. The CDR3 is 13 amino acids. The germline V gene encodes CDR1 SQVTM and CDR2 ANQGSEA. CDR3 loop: CSVFIRVGETQYF. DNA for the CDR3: TGCAGCGTTTTCATCAGGGTTGGAGAGACCCAGTACTTC.

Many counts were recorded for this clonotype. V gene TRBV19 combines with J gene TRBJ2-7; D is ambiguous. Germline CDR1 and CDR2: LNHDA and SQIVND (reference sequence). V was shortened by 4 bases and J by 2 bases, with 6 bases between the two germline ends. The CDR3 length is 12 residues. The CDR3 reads CASSTPPYEQYF. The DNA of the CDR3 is TGTGCCAGTAGTACCCCCCCCTACGAGCAGTACTTC.

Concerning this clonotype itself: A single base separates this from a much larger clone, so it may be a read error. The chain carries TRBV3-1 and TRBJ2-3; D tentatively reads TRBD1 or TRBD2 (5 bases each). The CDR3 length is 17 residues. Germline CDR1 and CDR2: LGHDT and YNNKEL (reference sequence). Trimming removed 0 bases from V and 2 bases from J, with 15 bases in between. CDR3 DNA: TGTGCCAGCAGCCAAGATCGAGGGGAGACTACCACAGATACGCAGTATTTT. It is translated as CASSQDRGETTTDTQYF.

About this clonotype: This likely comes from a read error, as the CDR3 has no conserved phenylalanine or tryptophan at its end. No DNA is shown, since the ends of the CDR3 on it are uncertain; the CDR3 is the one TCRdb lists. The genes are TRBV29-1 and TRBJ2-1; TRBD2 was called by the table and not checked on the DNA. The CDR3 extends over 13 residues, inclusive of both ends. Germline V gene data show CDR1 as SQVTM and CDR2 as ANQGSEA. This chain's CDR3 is CSGGTSSQNEQIC.

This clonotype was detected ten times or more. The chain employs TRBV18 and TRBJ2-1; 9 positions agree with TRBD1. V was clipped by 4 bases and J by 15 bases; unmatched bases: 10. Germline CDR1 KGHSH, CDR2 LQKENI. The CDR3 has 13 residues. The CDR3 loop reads CASSRPPGQGLFF. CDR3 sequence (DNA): TGTGCCAGCTCACGCCCACCGGGACAGGGTTTGTTCTTC.

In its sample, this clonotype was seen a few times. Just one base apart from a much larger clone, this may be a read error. DNA for the CDR3: TGTGCCACCAGTGATACCTCGGGGCCCGAGCCCTACAGTGAGCAGTTCTTC. Encoded protein: CATSDTSGPEPYSEQFF. V usage is TRBV24-1 and J usage is TRBJ2-1, with D perhaps given as TRBD1 or TRBD2 (5 bases each). The CDR3 contains 17 residues. Looked up from germline, CDR1 is KGHDR and CDR2 is SFDVKD.

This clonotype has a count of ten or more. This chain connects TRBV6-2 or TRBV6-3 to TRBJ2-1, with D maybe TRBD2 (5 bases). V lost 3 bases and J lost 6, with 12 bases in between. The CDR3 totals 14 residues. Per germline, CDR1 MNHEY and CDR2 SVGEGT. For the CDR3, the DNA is TGTGCCAGCAGTTATCTGCGGGCTGGCAATGAGCAGTTCTTC. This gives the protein CASSYLRAGNEQFF.

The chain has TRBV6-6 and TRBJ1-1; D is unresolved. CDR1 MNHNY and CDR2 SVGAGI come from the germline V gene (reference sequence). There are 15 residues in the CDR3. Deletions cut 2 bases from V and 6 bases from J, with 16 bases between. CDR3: CASSYGPMSLAEAFF. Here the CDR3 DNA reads TGTGCCAGCAGTTACGGTCCGATGAGTCTTGCTGAAGCTTTCTTT.

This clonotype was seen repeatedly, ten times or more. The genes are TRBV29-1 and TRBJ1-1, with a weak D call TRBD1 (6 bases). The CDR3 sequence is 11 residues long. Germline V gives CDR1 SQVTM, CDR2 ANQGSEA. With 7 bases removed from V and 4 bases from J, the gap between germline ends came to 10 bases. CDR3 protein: CSAHRATEAFF. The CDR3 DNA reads TGCAGCGCTCACAGGGCCACTGAAGCTTTCTTT.

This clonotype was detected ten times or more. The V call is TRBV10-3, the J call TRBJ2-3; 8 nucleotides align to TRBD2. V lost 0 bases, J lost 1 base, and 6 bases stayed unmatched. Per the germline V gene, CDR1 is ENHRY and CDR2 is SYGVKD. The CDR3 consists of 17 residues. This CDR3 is CAISESRGSGGTDTQYF. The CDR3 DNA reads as TGTGCCATCAGTGAGTCCCGCGGTAGCGGGGGCACAGATACGCAGTATTTT.

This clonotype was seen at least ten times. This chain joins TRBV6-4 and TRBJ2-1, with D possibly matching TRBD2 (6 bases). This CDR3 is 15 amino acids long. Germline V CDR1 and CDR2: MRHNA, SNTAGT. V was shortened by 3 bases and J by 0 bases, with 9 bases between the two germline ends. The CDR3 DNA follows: TGTGCCAGCAGTGAATTTAGCGGCTCCTACAATGAGCAGTTCTTC. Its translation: CASSEFSGSYNEQFF.